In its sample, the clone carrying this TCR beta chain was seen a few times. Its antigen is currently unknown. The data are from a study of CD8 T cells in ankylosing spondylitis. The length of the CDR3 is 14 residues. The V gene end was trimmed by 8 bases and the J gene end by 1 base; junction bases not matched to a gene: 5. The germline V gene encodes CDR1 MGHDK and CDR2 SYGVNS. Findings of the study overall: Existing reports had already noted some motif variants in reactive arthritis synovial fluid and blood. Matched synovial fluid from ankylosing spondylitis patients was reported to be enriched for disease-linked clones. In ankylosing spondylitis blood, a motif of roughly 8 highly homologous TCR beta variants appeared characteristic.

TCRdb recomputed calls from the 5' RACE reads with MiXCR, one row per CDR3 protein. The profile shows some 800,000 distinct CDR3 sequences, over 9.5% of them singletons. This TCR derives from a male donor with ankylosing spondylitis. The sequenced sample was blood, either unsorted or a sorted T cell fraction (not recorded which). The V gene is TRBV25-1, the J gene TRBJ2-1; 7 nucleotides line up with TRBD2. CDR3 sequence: CASRTSRSYNEQFF. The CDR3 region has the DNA TGTGCCAGCCGGACTAGTAGGTCCTACAATGAGCAGTTCTTC.